This entry concerns a single TCR beta chain. Its specificity is unknown. This sample was included in a study of cytomegalovirus exposure and HLA in healthy donors. Study-wide results and limits: Relative to equally common others, HLA-associated TCR beta chains showed greater clonal expansion in a later analysis.

This CDR3 is 14 amino acids long. Germline CDR1 is MNHEY and CDR2 is SMNVEV (reference sequence). Trimming cost V 6 bases and J 1 base, with 12 bases left between them. PCR amplification relied on 60 Vbeta primers (plus 13 Jbeta primers). Assay: immunoSEQ multiplex PCR; the TCRdb copy retains only in-frame clones and omits some. This table holds approximately 240,000 clones, around 89% found once. The receptor was isolated from a woman between 18 and 29 years old in good health and CMV-seronegative. This chain joins TRBV27 and TRBJ1-1, with D tentatively TRBD1 (5 bases). The sequencing sample was made of PBMCs. The CDR3 reads CASRFDRGNTEAFF. DNA for the CDR3: TGTGCCAGCAGATTCGACAGAGGGAACACTGAAGCTTTCTTT.